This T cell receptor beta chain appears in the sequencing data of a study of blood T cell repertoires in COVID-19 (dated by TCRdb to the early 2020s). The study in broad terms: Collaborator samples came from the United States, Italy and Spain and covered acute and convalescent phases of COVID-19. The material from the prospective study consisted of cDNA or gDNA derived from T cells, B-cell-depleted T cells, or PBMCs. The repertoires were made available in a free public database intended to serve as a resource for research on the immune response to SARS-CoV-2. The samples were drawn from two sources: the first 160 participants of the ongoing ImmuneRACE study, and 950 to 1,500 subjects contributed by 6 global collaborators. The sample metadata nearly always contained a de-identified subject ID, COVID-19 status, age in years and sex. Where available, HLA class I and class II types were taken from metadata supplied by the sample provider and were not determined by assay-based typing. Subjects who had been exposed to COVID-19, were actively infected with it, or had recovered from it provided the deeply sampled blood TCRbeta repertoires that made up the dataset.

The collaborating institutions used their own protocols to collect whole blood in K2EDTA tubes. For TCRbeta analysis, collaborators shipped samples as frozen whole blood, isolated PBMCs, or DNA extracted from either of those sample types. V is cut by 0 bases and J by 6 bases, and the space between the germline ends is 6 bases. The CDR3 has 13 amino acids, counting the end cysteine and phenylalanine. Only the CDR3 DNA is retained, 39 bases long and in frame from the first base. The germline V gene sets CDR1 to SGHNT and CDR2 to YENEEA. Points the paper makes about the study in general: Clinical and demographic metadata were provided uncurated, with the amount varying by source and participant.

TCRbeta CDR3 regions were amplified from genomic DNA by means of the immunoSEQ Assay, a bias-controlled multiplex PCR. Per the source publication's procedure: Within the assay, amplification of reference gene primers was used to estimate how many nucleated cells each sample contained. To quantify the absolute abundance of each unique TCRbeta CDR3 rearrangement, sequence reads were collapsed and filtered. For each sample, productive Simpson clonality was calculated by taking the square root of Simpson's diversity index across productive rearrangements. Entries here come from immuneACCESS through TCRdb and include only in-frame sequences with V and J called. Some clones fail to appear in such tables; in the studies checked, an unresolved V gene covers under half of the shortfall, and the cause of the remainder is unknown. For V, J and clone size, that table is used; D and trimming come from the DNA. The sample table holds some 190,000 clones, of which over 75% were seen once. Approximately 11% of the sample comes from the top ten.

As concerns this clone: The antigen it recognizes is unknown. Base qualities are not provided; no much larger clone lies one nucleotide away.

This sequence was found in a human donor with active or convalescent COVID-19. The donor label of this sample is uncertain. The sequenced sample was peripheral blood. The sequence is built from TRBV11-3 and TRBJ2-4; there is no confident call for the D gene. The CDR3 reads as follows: CASSLDKRNIQYF. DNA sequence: TGTGCCAGCAGCTTAGATAAGAGAAACATTCAGTACTTC.